The 2 T cell receptor beta chains presented below share a single source sample, sequenced in a study of neurological immune-mediated disorders. MiXCR, run by TCRdb on the 5' RACE reads, gives a single entry per CDR3 protein. The table has around 40,000 distinct CDR3 sequences, roughly 12% seen once. The sequenced sample consisted of PBMCs. The receptors derive from a female donor in good health.

This clonotype was counted at least ten times. The chain has TRBV18 and TRBJ2-1; 9 nucleotides match TRBD1. CDR3 length: 15 amino acids. CDR1 KGHSH and CDR2 LQKENI come from the germline V gene. J lost 1 base, V lost 3 bases, and 1 base had no gene match. The CDR3 protein is CASSPTGGSYNEQFF. CDR3 coding DNA: TGTGCCAGCTCACCGACAGGGGGTTCCTACAATGAGCAGTTCTTC.

This clonotype was observed many times. The J gene is TRBJ1-1, the V gene TRBV5-1; D gene ambiguous. The V gene lost 4 bases and the J gene lost 3 bases, with 10 bases spanning the gap. This CDR3 comprises 13 residues. The germline CDR1 and CDR2 sequences are SGHRS and YFSETQ. The CDR3 loop reads CASSPPDYTEAFF. CDR3 nucleotides: TGCGCCAGCAGCCCCCCAGATTACACTGAAGCTTTCTTT.